This entry lists 5 T cell receptor beta chains sequenced from one sample in a study of cytomegalovirus exposure and HLA in healthy donors. Vbeta (60) and Jbeta (13) primers were used in the PCR. Only in-frame clones appear in the TCRdb table, and some are missing; sequencing was by immunoSEQ multiplex PCR. Here the sample spans fewer than 110,000 clones, 76% being singletons. Sequencing was performed on PBMCs. These receptors all stem from a man between 40 and 49 years old in good health and CMV-seronegative.

The CDR3 DNA reads as TGCGCCAGCTATCGACGGGGGAACACTGAAGCTTTCTTT. Amino acids: CASYRRGNTEAFF. The chain joins TRBV10-2 to TRBJ1-1; D is ambiguous. Germline loops: CDR1 WSHSY, CDR2 SAAADI. Between the trimmed V and J ends, which lost 8 bases and 1 base, there was a span of 11 bases. This CDR3 region has 13 residues.

The chain combines TRBV11-2 with TRBJ2-3; no clear D. The CDR3 extends over 15 amino acids. The V gene lost 1 base and the J gene lost 0 bases, with 8 bases spanning the gap. Per the germline V gene, CDR1 is SGHAT and CDR2 is FQNNGV. The chain's CDR3 is CASSLGSGSTDTQYF. In DNA form, the CDR3 reads TGTGCCAGCAGCTTAGGGAGTGGCAGCACAGATACGCAGTATTTT.

For the CDR3, the DNA is TGTGCCAGCAGTTATCAAAGCGGGTGGTTCTTC. It translates to CASSYQSGWFF. The chain joins TRBV6-5 to TRBJ2-1, with D perhaps TRBD2 (6 bases). Germline V CDR1 and CDR2: MNHEY, SVGAGI. The CDR3 runs 11 residues. V was shortened by 3 bases and J by 15 bases, with 12 bases between the two germline ends.

The J gene is TRBJ2-1, the V gene TRBV18; 12 bases are a match to TRBD2. V dropped 3 bases and J dropped 4; count of bases not matched to a gene: 7. The CDR3 spans 17 residues. Looked up from germline, CDR1 is KGHSH and CDR2 is LQKENI. CDR3 in amino acids: CASSPETSGGPYNEQFF. The CDR3 DNA sequence: TGTGCCAGCTCACCTGAGACTAGCGGGGGCCCATACAATGAGCAGTTCTTC.

The chain joins TRBV4-1 to TRBJ2-1, with TRBD2 matching 8 bases. Germline V gene lookup returns CDR1 MGHRA and CDR2 YSYEKL. The ends lost 0 bases at V and 5 bases at J; junction bases unmatched: 6. The CDR3 length is 16 residues. This CDR3 reads CASSQESGGVHNEQFF. DNA of the CDR3: TGCGCCAGCAGCCAAGAGTCCGGGGGGGTGCACAATGAGCAGTTCTTC.